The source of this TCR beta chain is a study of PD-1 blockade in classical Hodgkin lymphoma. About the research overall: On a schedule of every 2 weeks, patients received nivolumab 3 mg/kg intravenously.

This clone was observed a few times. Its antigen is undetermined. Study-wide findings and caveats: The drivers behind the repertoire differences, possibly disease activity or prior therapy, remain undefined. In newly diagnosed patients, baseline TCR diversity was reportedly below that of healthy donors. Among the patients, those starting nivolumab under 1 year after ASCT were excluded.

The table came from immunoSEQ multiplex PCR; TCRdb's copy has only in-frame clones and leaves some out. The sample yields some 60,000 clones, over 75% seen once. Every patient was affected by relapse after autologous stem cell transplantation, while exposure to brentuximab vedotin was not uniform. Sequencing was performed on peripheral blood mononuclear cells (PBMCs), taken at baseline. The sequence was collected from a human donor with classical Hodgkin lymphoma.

The CDR3 loop is CAWSVRSPNSPLHF. The CDR3 nucleotides are TGTGCCTGGAGTGTACGGAGTCCAAATTCACCCCTCCACTTT. The rearrangement joins TRBV30 to TRBJ1-6; D call uncertain. V was pared by 0 bases and J by 7 bases, with 10 bases between. This CDR3 comprises 14 residues. Germline V gene sequence: CDR1 GTSNPN, CDR2 SVGIG (reference sequence).